The present entry profiles one T cell receptor (beta chain) with its context. As yet, its antigen is unknown. After removal of 0 bases from V and 8 bases from J, the junction contained 7 bases not matched to a gene. Germline V lookup: CDR1 SQVTM, CDR2 ANQGSEA. This CDR3 comprises 14 residues. The sample originates from a study of T cells in Graves' hyperthyroidism and ophthalmopathy. Notes on the study in general: Ophthalmopathy cases were set apart from stable hyperthyroidism by a 13 V-J model.

What was amplified from RNA transcripts were TCR beta CDR3 regions. The study used the HTBI primer set for a first-round RT-PCR of the TCR CDR3. TCRdb reanalysed the multiplex PCR reads using MiXCR and keeps one entry per CDR3 protein. The sample carries about 770,000 distinct CDR3 sequences, about 17% recorded once. Newly diagnosed patients aged 18 to 65 had hyperthyroidism of under 2 months' duration. Diagnosis rested on symptoms, serum thyroxine and TRAb, thyroid ultrasound, and orbital computed tomography. Source material for PBMCs was about 10 ml fresh peripheral blood. The sample consisted of blood. The receptor's source is a woman between 45 and 60 years old with Graves' hyperthyroidism that later progressed to Graves' ophthalmopathy. The chain is built from TRBV29-1 and TRBJ2-1; 7 bases align to TRBD1. The CDR3 loop reads CSVEESQGFHEQFF. The DNA of the CDR3 is TGCAGCGTTGAAGAGTCACAGGGGTTCCATGAGCAGTTCTTC.